This T cell receptor beta chain was sequenced during a study of T cell repertoires in cytomegalovirus infection. This clonotype came up a few times. The antigen remains unidentified. J gave up 3 bases and V 2 bases, and 0 bases lay outside the gene matches. Germline values: CDR1 MNHEY, CDR2 SMNVEV (reference sequence). The CDR3 has 14 amino acids. TCRdb reprocessed the reads via MiXCR and lists one record per CDR3 protein. The sample shows about 78,000 distinct CDR3 sequences, roughly 40% of them seen only once. The V and J genes are TRBV27 and TRBJ2-5; 10 bases agree with TRBD2. Here the sequenced sample was CD8+ T cells from cultured PBMCs, taken from culture after CMV antigen stimulation. The sequence came from a human donor in good health (CMV status not recorded). Some clones in this sample may be carry-over from other donors' samples. The CDR3 loop is CASSLLAGEETQYF. The CDR3 bases are TGTGCCAGCAGTTTACTAGCGGGGGAAGAGACCCAGTACTTC.